The T cell receptor (beta chain) under discussion was sequenced for a study of T cells in tuberculosis. There are 12 residues in the CDR3. V lost 8 bases, J lost 6 bases, and 13 bases lay in between. CDR1 is MNHEY, CDR2 SVGAGI, per germline. The table came from immunoSEQ multiplex PCR; TCRdb's copy has only in-frame clones and leaves some out. The table has tens of thousands of clones, approximately 91% seen once. Thawed, overnight-rested PBMC were stained with GMM-loaded CD1B tetramer, viability dye and anti-CD3, then sorted. The lipid loaded on the CD1B tetramers was C32 glucose monomycolate from Rhodococcus equi. Tetramer-negative cells, approximately 100,000 per donor, were also sorted. Whole-study results and caveats: T cells binding CD1B-GMM tetramer weakly possibly escaped the sort.

This chain connects TRBV6-5 to TRBJ1-2; D possibly corresponds to TRBD1 (6 bases). The origin of this receptor is an adult woman with latent tuberculosis. Specimen: CD1b-GMM tetramer-negative cells sorted from PBMCs. The DNA of the CDR3 is TGTGCCAGCGGTTGGACAGTTGATGGCTACACCTTC. Amino acids: CASGWTVDGYTF.